This entry lists 6 T cell receptor beta chains sequenced from one sample in a study of human T cells and chemical hapten exposure. Time point reported: pre-sensitization, week 0. Treatment indicated: therapeutic diphenylcyclopropenone sensitization with weekly scalp DPC. TCRdb passed the RACE reads through MiXCR, listing each CDR3 protein once. The table has 100,000 to 150,000 distinct CDR3 sequences, roughly 13% seen once. The specimen comprised whole blood, sampled in connection with sensitization to the hapten diphenylcyclopropenone (DPC). The origin of the receptors is a woman younger than 35 with alopecia areata. Some clones in this sample may be carry-over from other donors' samples.

The CDR3 DNA sequence: TGTGCCTGGAGTGTTCGGGCAGGGGGCTATATATTCGATCAGCCCCAGCATTTT. This translates into CAWSVRAGGYIFDQPQHF. This chain uses TRBV30 with TRBJ1-5; 8 positions agree with TRBD1. CDR1 and CDR2 from the germline V gene are GTSNPN and SVGIG (reference sequence). Trimming cost V 0 bases and J 5 bases; bases outside gene matches: 15. This CDR3 is 18 amino acids long.

Turning to this clonotype: Relative to the germline gene, one junction end is altered; a read error may explain this. The chain combines TRBV7-2 with TRBJ2-2; TRBD1 agrees at 8 bases. The CDR3 totals 16 residues. Germline V CDR1 and CDR2: SGHTA, FQGNSA. The CDR3 spells CAGSLTGTGRGGELFF. CDR3 DNA sequence: TGTGCCGGCAGCTTAACGGGGACAGGTCGTGGAGGGGAGCTGTTTTTT. Full variable domain (missing parts from reference TRBV7-2 and TRBJ2-2): GAGVSQSPSNKVTEKGKDVELRCDPISGHTALYWYRQSLGQGLEFLIYFQGNSAPDKSGLPSDRFSAERTGGSVSTLTIQRTQQEDSAVYLCAGSLTGTGRGGELFFGEGSRLTVL.

The rearrangement uses TRBV11-2 and TRBJ2-2; 9 positions match TRBD1. This CDR3 has 17 amino acids. Germline trimming cut 5 bases from V and 4 bases from J; bases unmatched to any gene: 11. Germline values: CDR1 SGHAT, CDR2 FQNNGV. CDR3 bases: TGTGCCAGCAGCAAAACTTCGGGGACAGGGTCCACCGGGGAGCTGTTTTTT. It encodes CASSKTSGTGSTGELFF.

V is TRBV20-1 and J is TRBJ1-1; 7 positions match TRBD1. CDR3 size: 13 residues. Per germline, CDR1 DFQATT and CDR2 SNEGSKA (reference sequence). The V gene end was trimmed by 3 bases and the J gene end by 3 bases; junction bases not matched to a gene: 4. The CDR3 here is CSASEGADTEAFF. CDR3 DNA sequence: TGCAGTGCTAGTGAGGGGGCGGACACTGAAGCTTTCTTT.

V is TRBV2 and J is TRBJ1-4; possible D gene TRBD1, 6 bases. Germline V lookup: CDR1 SNHLY, CDR2 FYNNEI. This CDR3 region has 15 residues. Trimming pared 2 bases from V and 2 bases from J, leaving 9 bases between. The CDR3 spells CASSESGVTNEKLFF. Written as DNA, the CDR3 is TGTGCCAGCAGTGAATCAGGGGTGACTAATGAAAAACTGTTTTTT.

The rearrangement links TRBV5-6 to TRBJ1-4; no clear D. The CDR3 loop spans 13 amino acids. Germline V CDR1 and CDR2: SGHDT, YYEEEE. Trimming took 0 bases from V and 8 from J, leaving 8 bases between them. CDR3: CASSLVSSEKLFF. The DNA of the CDR3 is TGTGCCAGCAGCTTGGTATCAAGCGAAAAACTGTTTTTT.